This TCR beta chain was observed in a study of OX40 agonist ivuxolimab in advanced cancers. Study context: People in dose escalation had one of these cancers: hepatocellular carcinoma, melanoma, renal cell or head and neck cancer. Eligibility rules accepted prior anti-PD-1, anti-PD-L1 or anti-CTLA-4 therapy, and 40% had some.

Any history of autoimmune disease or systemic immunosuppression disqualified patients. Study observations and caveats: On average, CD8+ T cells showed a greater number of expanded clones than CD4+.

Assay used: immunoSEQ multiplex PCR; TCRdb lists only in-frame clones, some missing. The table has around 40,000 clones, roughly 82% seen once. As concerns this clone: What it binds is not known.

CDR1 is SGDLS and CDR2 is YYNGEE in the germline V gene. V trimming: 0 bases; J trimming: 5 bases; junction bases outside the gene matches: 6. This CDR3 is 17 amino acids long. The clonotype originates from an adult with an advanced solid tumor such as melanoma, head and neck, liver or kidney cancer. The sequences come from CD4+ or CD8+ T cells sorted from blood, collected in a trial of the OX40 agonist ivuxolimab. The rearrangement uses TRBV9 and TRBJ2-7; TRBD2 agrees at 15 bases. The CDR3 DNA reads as TGTGCCAGCAGCGTAGGGACTAGCGGGGGGGCCCCCCACGAGCAGTACTTC. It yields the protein CASSVGTSGGAPHEQYF.